Below are 10 T cell receptor beta chains sequenced from a single sample in a study of cytomegalovirus exposure and HLA in healthy donors. Vbeta (60) and Jbeta (13) primers were used in the PCR. TCRdb's table, derived via immunoSEQ multiplex PCR, lists solely in-frame clones and lacks some. The sample table sets out about 20,000 clones. Sequences were obtained from PBMCs. The origin of the receptors is a man aged 60 to 69 in good health and CMV-seropositive.

V and J are TRBV2 and TRBJ1-2; D possibly corresponds to TRBD1 (6 bases). Germline lookup yields CDR1 SNHLY and CDR2 FYNNEI. The length of the CDR3 is 14 residues. V was cut by 4 bases and J by 2 bases, with 11 bases left in between. This CDR3 reads CASSGQGSNYGYTF. CDR3 coding DNA: TGTGCCAGCAGTGGCCAGGGGAGCAACTATGGCTACACCTTC.

The genes are TRBV27 and TRBJ1-2; tentatively, D is TRBD1 (6 bases). The germline CDR1 and CDR2 sequences are MNHEY and SMNVEV (reference sequence). CDR3 size: 15 residues. V lost 6 bases and J lost 4, with 18 bases in between. The CDR3 region is CASSVGTSGPYGYTF. In DNA form, the CDR3 reads TGTGCCAGCAGCGTGGGGACATCGGGACCCTATGGCTACACCTTC.

The rearrangement uses TRBV4-2 and TRBJ1-2; D call uncertain. Germline assignment: CDR1 LGHNA and CDR2 YNFKEQ. This CDR3 has 12 residues. V dropped 5 bases and J dropped 8 bases, with 12 bases sitting between them. The DNA for the CDR3 is TGTGCCAGCAGCGCGCGTCAAAGCGGCTACACCTTC. Translated: CASSARQSGYTF.

The chain links TRBV15 to TRBJ2-7, with D perhaps TRBD2 (6 bases). The germline gives CDR1 LNHNV, CDR2 YYDKDF (reference sequence). The CDR3 is 16 amino acids. Trimming removed 0 bases at V and 3 bases at J, with 15 bases between. The CDR3 DNA follows: TGTGCCACCAGCAGAGAAAGGATAGCGGCAGGCTACGAGCAGTACTTC. Its protein is CATSRERIAAGYEQYF. Full variable domain (rest looked up from reference TRBV15 and TRBJ2-7): DAMVIQNPRYQVTQFGKPVTLSCSQTLNHNVMYWYQQKSSQAPKLLFHYYDKDFNNEADTPDNFQSRRPNTSFCFLDIRSPGLGDTAMYLCATSRERIAAGYEQYFGPGTRLTVT.

The chain combines TRBV20-1 with TRBJ1-1; D may be TRBD1 (6 bases). The CDR3 has 11 residues. From germline, CDR1 is DFQATT and CDR2 SNEGSKA (reference sequence). V shed 1 base and J shed 7 bases, with 7 bases lying between them. CDR3 in DNA: TGCAGTGCTAGAGGGACAGTTGAAGCTTTCTTT. Its protein product is CSARGTVEAFF.

The chain is built from TRBV12-5 and TRBJ1-5, with 9 bases aligning to TRBD1. The CDR3 length is 15 residues. Germline V CDR1 and CDR2: LGHNT, FRNRAP. J was trimmed by 1 base and V by 6 bases; bases with no gene match: 4. The CDR3 sequence is CASGPGQGSNQPQHF. The CDR3 coding sequence is TGTGCTAGTGGACCGGGACAGGGCAGCAATCAGCCCCAGCATTTT.

The chain joins TRBV5-1 to TRBJ1-5; D perhaps matches TRBD1 (6 bases). Trimming removed 4 bases at V and 3 bases at J, with 11 bases between. Germline V CDR1 and CDR2: SGHRS, YFSETQ. CDR3 length equals 14 residues. CDR3 DNA: TGCGCCAGCAGCCCGGACAGTGACAATCAGCCCCAGCATTTT. Translating gives CASSPDSDNQPQHF.

The gene calls are TRBV9 and TRBJ2-5; the D is unclear. This CDR3 region has 15 residues. Per the germline V gene, CDR1 is SGDLS and CDR2 is YYNGEE. The V end lost 1 base, the J end lost 1 base, and 11 bases lay between the germline ends. The DNA of the CDR3 is TGTGCCAGCAGCGTAACGGTCTACCCCCAAGAGACCCAGTACTTC. Protein product: CASSVTVYPQETQYF.

The J gene is TRBJ2-7, the V gene TRBV5-1, with TRBD1 identical over 9 bases. Germline CDR1 and CDR2: SGHRS and YFSETQ. The CDR3 covers 16 residues. With 5 bases clipped from V and 7 bases from J, the junction kept 16 bases outside the gene matches. The CDR3 DNA reads TGCGCCAGCAGTTCCATTGTGCGGACAGGGGCTGGGGAGCAGTACTTC. This sequence encodes CASSSIVRTGAGEQYF.

V usage is TRBV5-1 and J usage is TRBJ2-5; 14 bases line up with TRBD2. The CDR3 covers 16 residues. V was clipped by 4 bases and J by 5 bases; unmatched bases: 7. From germline, CDR1 is SGHRS and CDR2 YFSETQ. In DNA, the CDR3 is TGCGCCAGCAGCACCGGACTAGCGGGAGGTCCCGAGACCCAGTACTTC. Translated, it gives CASSTGLAGGPETQYF.